This TCR beta chain emerged from a study of immune characterization of retroperitoneal liposarcoma. TCRdb re-called the PCR reads with MiXCR, one entry per CDR3 protein. Of some 10,000 distinct CDR3 sequences listed, roughly 26% were seen once; the top ten hold roughly 20%. Germline V gene data show CDR1 as MNHEY and CDR2 as SVGEGT. CDR3 length equals 17 residues. Trimming took off 2 bases at V and 11 bases at J, with 27 bases between the two ends. Sequenced material: blood. The receptor comes from a male donor with retroperitoneal liposarcoma. The chain recombines TRBV6-2 or TRBV6-3 with TRBJ2-5; the D gene could be TRBD1 or TRBD2 (6 bases each). The CDR3 loop reads CASSYTEGGASGNEQYF. DNA for the CDR3: TGTGCCAGCAGTTACACGGAGGGGGGCGCTTCCGGCAATGAGCAGTACTTC.